These 5 T cell receptor beta chains share one sample of origin, sequenced in a study of blood T cell repertoires in COVID-19. TCRdb's copy holds only in-frame clones and misses some; the assay was immunoSEQ multiplex PCR. The sample lists 300,000 to 350,000 clones, under 90% occurring once. Specimen: peripheral blood. The receptor set was obtained from a woman between 25 and 40 years old with COVID-19, enrolled during active disease.

The CDR3 sequence: CASSPRGLYEQYF. DNA for the CDR3: TGTGCCAGCAGTCCCCGGGGACTCTACGAGCAGTACTTC. The chain uses TRBV12-3 or TRBV12-4 and TRBJ2-7; the D gene is possibly TRBD2 (6 bases). V lost 5 bases and J lost 3, with 11 bases in between. The length of the CDR3 is 13 residues.

The chain links TRBV30 to TRBJ1-1; a possible D gene is TRBD1 (6 bases). Germline V gives CDR1 GTSNPN, CDR2 SVGIG (reference sequence). Trimming stripped 7 bases from V and 4 bases from J, with 10 bases between. The CDR3 sequence is 11 residues long. In DNA form, the CDR3 reads TGTGCCTCGCAGGGGTCCACTGAAGCTTTCTTT. This sequence encodes CASQGSTEAFF.

This chain links TRBV10-3 with TRBJ1-5, with D uncertain. The germline V and J ends were trimmed by 0 bases and 7 bases, with 13 bases remaining between them. The CDR3 extends over 15 amino acids. Germline-derived CDR1 and CDR2 are ENHRY and SYGVKD. CDR3 DNA sequence: TGTGCCATCAGTGAGTCGCGCGGGATCTGGCAGCCCCAGCATTTT. It codes for CAISESRGIWQPQHF.

The chain employs TRBV5-4 and TRBJ2-2; D may be TRBD2 (5 bases). CDR1 is SGHNT and CDR2 is YYREEE in the germline V gene (reference sequence). The CDR3 has 12 amino acids. V lost 4 bases and J 7 bases, leaving 8 bases between the germline ends. CDR3 nucleotides: TGTGCCAGCAGCCGCCGGGACGGGGAGCTGTTTTTT. This gives the protein CASSRRDGELFF.

The chain links TRBV5-1 to TRBJ2-3, with D maybe TRBD1 (6 bases). The germline V gene has CDR1 SGHRS and CDR2 YFSETQ. Trimming shortened V by 0 bases and J by 0 bases, and 11 bases separated the two germline ends. CDR3 size: 16 residues. CDR3 residues: CASSLGGGFSTDTQYF. The CDR3 DNA is TGCGCCAGCAGCTTGGGAGGGGGTTTCAGCACAGATACGCAGTATTTT.